Each of the 19 T cell receptor beta chains below was sequenced from the same sample in a study of T-cell memory formation after mild COVID-19. TCRdb analysed the 5' RACE reads with MiXCR anew, one entry per CDR3 protein. The sample includes about 240,000 distinct CDR3 sequences, around a tenth of them seen just once. Sequencing was done on a sample of PBMCs or a T cell subset sorted from them (not recorded which). Receptors were obtained from a man in his late teens or twenties who had mild COVID-19 (a few samples of this study predate the infection). Cell type and time point are not known.

A few counts support this clonotype. The chain's CDR3 is CASSLDEAPQHF. The CDR3 DNA follows: TGTGCCAGCAGCTTAGACGAGGCGCCCCAGCATTTT. The rearrangement uses TRBV7-2 and TRBJ1-5; D gene unclear. This CDR3 comprises 12 residues. Germline lookup yields CDR1 SGHTA and CDR2 FQGNSA. V was clipped by 1 base and J by 9 bases, with 7 bases between them.

At least ten counts were recorded for this clonotype. The chain recombines TRBV6-4 with TRBJ2-3; 7 nucleotides agree with TRBD2. Germline V CDR1 and CDR2: MRHNA, SNTAGT. The CDR3 runs to 15 residues. Trimming took 0 bases from V and 1 from J; bases not matched to a gene: 1. The CDR3 sequence: CASSDSSGGTDTQYF. As DNA, the CDR3 is TGTGCCAGCAGTGACTCGAGCGGGGGCACAGATACGCAGTATTTT.

This clonotype has just a few counts. CDR3 in DNA: TGCGCCAGCAGCCCGGGACAGGGGGACAACAATGAGCAGTTCTTC. Protein: CASSPGQGDNNEQFF. The V call is TRBV5-1, the J call TRBJ2-1, with 11 bases fitting TRBD1. CDR1 and CDR2 (germline): SGHRS, YFSETQ. This CDR3 region has 15 residues. Unmatched junction bases numbered 5, after V lost 4 bases and J lost 5 bases.

This chain uses TRBV7-2 with TRBJ2-7; no clear D gene. This CDR3 comprises 12 residues. V dropped 0 bases and J dropped 5 bases, with 5 bases sitting between them. From germline, CDR1 is SGHTA and CDR2 FQGNSA. The DNA for the CDR3 is TGTGCCAGCAGCTTAGCGCTCAACGAGCAGTACTTC. Amino acid sequence: CASSLALNEQYF.

This clonotype has a handful of counts. CDR3 DNA: TGTGCCAGCAGCTCTCTCGGCGGAGCGAGCACAGATACGCAGTATTTT. This sequence encodes CASSSLGGASTDTQYF. This chain links TRBV7-8 with TRBJ2-3; D is undetermined. V lost 4 bases and J 0 bases, leaving 14 bases between the germline ends. This CDR3 spans 16 amino acids. Germline V gives CDR1 SGHVS, CDR2 FQNEAQ.

A note on this clonotype: A junction end diverges from the germline sequence, so it may reflect a read error. The chain is built from TRBV27 and TRBJ2-5; D is perhaps TRBD2 (6 bases). The CDR3 extends over 13 amino acids. Germline V CDR1 and CDR2: MNHEY, SMNVEV (reference sequence). The CDR3 loop is CASSPSPLRGLSF. The DNA for the CDR3 is TGTGCCAGCAGTCCATCACCACTGCGGGGACTTAGCTTC.

The chain combines TRBV5-1 with TRBJ1-1; 8 nucleotides agree with TRBD1. V lost 2 bases, J lost 6 bases, and 12 bases stayed unmatched. The CDR3 runs to 16 residues. Germline-derived CDR1 and CDR2 are SGHRS and YFSETQ. CDR3 in amino acids: CASSLGTGSFWSEAFF. The CDR3 region has the DNA TGCGCCAGCAGCTTAGGGACAGGATCCTTCTGGTCTGAAGCTTTCTTT.

V is TRBV4-3 and J is TRBJ2-1; 10 nucleotides align to TRBD1. The germline CDR1 and CDR2 sequences are LGHNA and YSLEER. The CDR3 is 15 residues long. V lost 5 bases, J lost 8 bases, and 9 bases stayed unmatched. The CDR3 DNA reads TGCGCCAGCAGCACACGGACAGGGGGAGACTATGAGCAGTTCTTC. Its translation: CASSTRTGGDYEQFF.

The chain is built from TRBV6-2 or TRBV6-3 and TRBJ2-1, with D unclear. The germline gives CDR1 MNHEY, CDR2 SVGEGT. V lost 6 bases to trimming and J lost 7 bases, with 22 bases between them. The CDR3 sequence is 16 residues long. The CDR3 spells CASSVFWVVGVNEQFF. CDR3 coding DNA: TGTGCCAGCAGCGTATTTTGGGTAGTCGGAGTGAATGAGCAGTTCTTC.

This chain's CDR3 is CASSLAHRGLSYNEQFF. In DNA form, the CDR3 reads TGTGCCAGCAGCTTAGCCCACAGGGGGCTCTCCTACAATGAGCAGTTCTTC. The chain links TRBV7-2 to TRBJ2-1; 9 bases match TRBD1. V was clipped by 0 bases and J by 0 bases; unmatched bases: 3. Germline V gene lookup returns CDR1 SGHTA and CDR2 FQGNSA. The CDR3 is 17 amino acids.

The chain links TRBV6-5 to TRBJ1-1, with a weak D call TRBD1 (6 bases). Germline assignment: CDR1 MNHEY and CDR2 SVGAGI. The CDR3 length is 14 residues. The germline V and J ends were trimmed by 0 bases and 4 bases, with 9 bases remaining between them. The CDR3 loop is CASSYSRGPTEAFF. The CDR3 nucleotides read TGTGCCAGCAGTTACTCACGGGGGCCCACTGAAGCTTTCTTT.

The rearrangement joins TRBV6-5 to TRBJ1-4, with 7 bases identical to TRBD1. Germline V CDR1 and CDR2: MNHEY, SVGAGI. The CDR3 has 13 residues. J was trimmed by 11 bases and V by 5 bases; bases with no gene match: 8. CDR3 in amino acids: CASSHRQGWKLFF. In DNA form, the CDR3 reads TGTGCCAGCAGTCACCGACAGGGTTGGAAACTGTTTTTT.

This clonotype was counted only a few times. The chain is built from TRBV12-3 or TRBV12-4 and TRBJ1-1; 10 bases line up with TRBD1. CDR3 length: 14 amino acids. Unmatched junction bases numbered 5, after V lost 4 bases and J lost 6 bases. The CDR3 reads CASSSRQGAPEAFF. CDR3 DNA: TGTGCCAGCAGTTCTCGACAGGGGGCCCCTGAAGCTTTCTTT.

This rearrangement joins TRBV7-9 to TRBJ2-2; D is ambiguous. CDR1 is SEHNR, CDR2 FQNEAQ, per germline (reference sequence). The CDR3 contains 16 residues. V was clipped by 2 bases and J by 0 bases, with 10 bases between them. The DNA for the CDR3 is TGTGCCAGCAGCTTACATTGGGCAGCGAACACCGGGGAGCTGTTTTTT. As protein: CASSLHWAANTGELFF.

The V gene is TRBV2, the J gene TRBJ2-5; D possibly uses TRBD1 or TRBD2 (5 bases each). The CDR3 totals 17 residues. Trimming cost V 7 bases and J 3 bases, with 24 bases left between them. Germline CDR1 reads SNHLY; CDR2 reads FYNNEI. CDR3 residues: CASTDGAKLGRKETQYF. In DNA form, the CDR3 reads TGTGCCAGCACCGACGGGGCTAAACTGGGCAGAAAAGAGACCCAGTACTTC.

V gene TRBV7-2 combines with J gene TRBJ2-1, with D perhaps TRBD2 (7 bases). V shed 5 bases and J shed 9 bases, with 17 bases lying between them. The CDR3 consists of 14 residues. Per germline, CDR1 SGHTA and CDR2 FQGNSA. The chain's CDR3 is CASSGRGIRGEQFF. The DNA for the CDR3 is TGTGCCAGCAGCGGGAGGGGGATACGCGGTGAGCAGTTCTTC. Full variable domain (missing parts from reference TRBV7-2 and TRBJ2-1): GAGVSQSPSNKVTEKGKDVELRCDPISGHTALYWYRQSLGQGLEFLIYFQGNSAPDKSGLPSDRFSAERTGGSVSTLTIQRTQQEDSAVYLCASSGRGIRGEQFFGPGTRLTVL.

This chain joins TRBV7-2 and TRBJ1-5; TRBD1 agrees at 7 bases. Germline V lookup: CDR1 SGHTA, CDR2 FQGNSA. The CDR3 consists of 15 residues. The ends lost 7 bases at V and 5 bases at J; junction bases unmatched: 11. The CDR3 is CASTTAGGYYQPQHF. The CDR3 nucleotides read TGTGCCAGCACTACGGCAGGGGGTTATTATCAGCCCCAGCATTTT.

The chain carries TRBV28 and TRBJ1-1; possibly TRBD1 for D (5 bases). Germline CDR1 reads MDHEN; CDR2 reads SYDVKM. The CDR3 consists of 15 residues. Trimming took off 4 bases at V and 1 base at J, with 13 bases between the two ends. CDR3 coding DNA: TGTGCCAGCAGTTCATGGGGGGGAAAGAACACTGAAGCTTTCTTT. Its protein product is CASSSWGGKNTEAFF.

The chain links TRBV20-1 to TRBJ1-5, with a tentative D call TRBD1 (5 bases). Trimming removed 5 bases from V and 6 bases from J, with 14 bases in between. The V gene's germline CDR1 is DFQATT and CDR2 SNEGSKA (reference sequence). The CDR3 length is 13 residues. The CDR3 nucleotides are TGCAGTGCTGTGGGACCAAACGGTCAGCCCCAGCATTTT. Translating gives CSAVGPNGQPQHF.